This entry features one TCR beta chain sequence. Its antigen is unknown. The data are from a study of T cell responses to AZD1222 COVID-19 vaccine. This CDR3 comprises 15 residues. Germline V CDR1 and CDR2: SGHRS, YFSETQ. The V and J ends lost 2 bases and 5 bases, in that order; junction bases with no gene match: 8. Clones were read by immunoSEQ multiplex PCR, and TCRdb kept only the in-frame ones, dropping some. The data contain fewer than 200,000 clones, roughly nine tenths of them singletons. Study-wide results and limits: Dominant at 160-218 and 743-854, vaccine-associated CD4 TCRs also spanned spike. After two AZD1222 doses, spike-specific TCR breadth and depth rose versus day 0. Clonal diversity may have been underestimated in mostly white British donors. All repertoire sampling was performed exclusively after the peak T cell response.

Sequences were derived from peripheral blood, sampled 28 days after the second dose of the MenACWY control vaccine. The TCR was taken from an adult who received the MenACWY meningococcal vaccine as a control. J is TRBJ2-3 and V is TRBV5-1; TRBD2 agrees at 7 bases. The DNA of the CDR3 is TGCGCCAGCAGCTTTGGCGGGAGCCCCCAAGATACGCAGTATTTT. Protein: CASSFGGSPQDTQYF. The complete variable domain, with remaining parts taken from reference TRBV5-1 and TRBJ2-3, reads KAGVTQTPRYLIKTRGQQVTLSCSPISGHRSVSWYQQTPGQGLQFLFEYFSETQRNKGNFPGRFSGRQFSNSRSEMNVSTLELGDSALYLCASSFGGSPQDTQYFGPGTRLTVL.